This TCR beta chain stems from a study of cytotoxic CD8 clonotypes in ibrutinib-treated CLL. Study context: Response was recorded as partial in 25 or so patients and complete in 2; at median roughly 68 months, roughly 14 remained remitted and approximately 12 had progressed.

Generated by immunoSEQ multiplex PCR, the TCRdb table keeps only in-frame clones and is missing some. In the table there are roughly 97,000 clones, 60% to 80% of which are singletons. The CDR3 spans 14 residues. Germline V lookup: CDR1 SGHNT, CDR2 YYREEE (reference sequence). The junction had 5 bases not matched to a gene; V was cut back by 4 bases and J by 2 bases. This TCR derives from a human donor with chronic lymphocytic leukemia. The chain uses TRBV5-4 and TRBJ2-5; 7 nucleotides line up with TRBD1. The source material was PBMCs, sampled after 12 months of ibrutinib treatment. In DNA, the CDR3 is TGTGCCAGCAGCCCAGGACAGGCACAAGAGACCCAGTACTTC. Translation gives CASSPGQAQETQYF.